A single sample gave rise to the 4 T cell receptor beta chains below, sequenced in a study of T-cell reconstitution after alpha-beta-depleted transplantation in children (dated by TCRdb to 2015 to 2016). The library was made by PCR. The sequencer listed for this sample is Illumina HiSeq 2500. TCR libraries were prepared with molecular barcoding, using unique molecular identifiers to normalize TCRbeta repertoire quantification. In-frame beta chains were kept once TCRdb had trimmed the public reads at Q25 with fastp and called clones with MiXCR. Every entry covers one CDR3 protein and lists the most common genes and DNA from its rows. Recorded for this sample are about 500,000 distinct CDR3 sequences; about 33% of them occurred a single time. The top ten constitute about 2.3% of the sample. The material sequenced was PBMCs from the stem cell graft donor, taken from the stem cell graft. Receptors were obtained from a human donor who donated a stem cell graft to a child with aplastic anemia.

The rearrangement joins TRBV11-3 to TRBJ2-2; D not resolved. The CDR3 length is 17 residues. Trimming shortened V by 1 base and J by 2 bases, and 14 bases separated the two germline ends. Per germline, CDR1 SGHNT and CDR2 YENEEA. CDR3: CASSLALWGSNTGELFF. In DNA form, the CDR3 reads TGTGCCAGCAGCTTAGCGTTATGGGGATCAAACACCGGGGAGCTGTTTTTT.

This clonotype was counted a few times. This CDR3 reads CSARVIGLAQYF. The CDR3 DNA is TGCAGTGCTAGAGTGATAGGGTTGGCGCAGTATTTT. This rearrangement joins TRBV20-1 to TRBJ2-3; D remains unclear. The V end lost 1 base, the J end lost 10 bases, and 12 bases lay between the germline ends. This CDR3 comprises 12 residues. Per the germline V gene, CDR1 is DFQATT and CDR2 is SNEGSKA (reference sequence).

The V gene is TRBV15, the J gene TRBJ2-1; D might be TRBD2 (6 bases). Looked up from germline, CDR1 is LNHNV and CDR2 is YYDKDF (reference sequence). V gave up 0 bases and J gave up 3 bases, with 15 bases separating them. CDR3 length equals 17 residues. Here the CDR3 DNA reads TGTGCCACCAGCAGAGACATTTGGGGGGAGGTCTACAATGAGCAGTTCTTC. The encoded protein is CATSRDIWGEVYNEQFF.

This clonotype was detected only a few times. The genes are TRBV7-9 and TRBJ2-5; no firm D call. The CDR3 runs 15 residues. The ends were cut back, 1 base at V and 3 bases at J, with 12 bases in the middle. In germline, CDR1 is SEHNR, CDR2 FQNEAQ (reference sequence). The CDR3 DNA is TGTGCCAGCAGCTTAGTGCCCGCCGGAGAAGAGACCCAGTACTTC. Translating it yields CASSLVPAGEETQYF.